The rows below give T cell receptor beta chains drawn from one sample of a study of shared clonotypes between healthy human individuals. TCRdb's table, derived via immunoSEQ multiplex PCR, lists solely in-frame clones and lacks some. Of about 1.1 million clones in the sample, approximately 80% were seen once. Sequences were obtained from memory CD4+ T cells from PBMCs. The source is a young man in good health. Some clones in this sample may be carry-over from other donors' samples. CDR3s leave out the opening cysteine and the closing phenylalanine or tryptophan. Fields, in order: J gene, D gene, V gene, CDR3 protein. D genes are given only for firm matches.

>TRBJ2-7|NA|TRBV28
ASSLSARAYEQY
>TRBJ2-1|TRBD1|TRBV16
ASSQDRVVDEQF
>TRBJ1-4|NA|TRBV5-5
ASSLLGDEEKLF
>TRBJ2-7|TRBD1|TRBV14
ASSRAAGTGPYEQY
>TRBJ2-2|TRBD1|TRBV28
ASSLFPGQANTGELF
>TRBJ2-1|NA|TRBV9
ASSSDGYTGNEQF
>TRBJ1-4|TRBD1|TRBV4-2
ASSLRAGQGLNEKLF
>TRBJ2-3|TRBD2|TRBV9
ASSATSGRGTDTQY
>TRBJ1-2|NA|TRBV5-1
ASSPGGEDGYT
>TRBJ2-4|TRBD1|TRBV18
ASSARGQGIYIQY
>TRBJ1-2|TRBD1|TRBV27
ASSFQMGQGNDGYT
>TRBJ2-7|TRBD2|TRBV7-2
ASSPGLARTYEQY
>TRBJ2-2|NA|TRBV10-3
ASGRDLGTGELF
>TRBJ1-4|TRBD1|TRBV30
AWSADDRAQSEKLF
>TRBJ1-2|TRBD1|TRBV18
ASSTETGGYGYT
>TRBJ2-7|TRBD2|TRBV2
ASSLGTSSNYEQY
>TRBJ1-4|NA|TRBV7-2
ASSPTQAINEKLF
>TRBJ2-3|NA|TRBV29-1
SVGRSTDTQY
>TRBJ2-1|TRBD2|TRBV7-8
ASNMWEGRDNEQF
>TRBJ1-2|NA|TRBV20-1
SAEDNYGYT
>TRBJ1-2|NA|TRBV28
ASLARENYGYT
>TRBJ2-1|NA|TRBV9
ASSRAGSYNEQF
>TRBJ2-3|NA|TRBV6-1
ASSERQGTDTQY
>TRBJ1-1|NA|TRBV30
AWSRQLNEAF
>TRBJ2-2|TRBD1|TRBV9
ASSAQTGAGELF
>TRBJ2-1|TRBD2|TRBV4-1
ASSRLLAGDSYNEQF
>TRBJ2-7|NA|TRBV6-6
ASSPDPRRSYEQY
>TRBJ1-3|NA|TRBV7-8
ASSLVRSDSGNTIY
>TRBJ2-2|NA|TRBV18
ASSPPGGPNTGELF